This TCR beta chain derives from a study of T cell changes during pregnancy in multiple sclerosis. J was trimmed by 7 bases and V by 0 bases; bases with no gene match: 6. Germline assignment: CDR1 PRHDT and CDR2 FYEKMQ (reference sequence). The CDR3 extends over 15 amino acids. TCRdb keeps only in-frame clones here, not all; method: immunoSEQ multiplex PCR. The sample lists fewer than 85,000 clones, 80% to 95% seen once, with approximately 2.8% in the top ten. The chain employs TRBV13 and TRBJ2-5, with TRBD2 matching over 9 bases. The origin of this receptor is a female donor in good health, enrolled as a control in a pregnancy study. Sequences were derived from peripheral blood, sampled in the third trimester of pregnancy. CDR3 sequence reads: CASSLGLRREGTQYF. In DNA, the CDR3 is TGTGCCAGCAGCTTAGGCCTAAGGCGGGAGGGGACCCAGTACTTC.